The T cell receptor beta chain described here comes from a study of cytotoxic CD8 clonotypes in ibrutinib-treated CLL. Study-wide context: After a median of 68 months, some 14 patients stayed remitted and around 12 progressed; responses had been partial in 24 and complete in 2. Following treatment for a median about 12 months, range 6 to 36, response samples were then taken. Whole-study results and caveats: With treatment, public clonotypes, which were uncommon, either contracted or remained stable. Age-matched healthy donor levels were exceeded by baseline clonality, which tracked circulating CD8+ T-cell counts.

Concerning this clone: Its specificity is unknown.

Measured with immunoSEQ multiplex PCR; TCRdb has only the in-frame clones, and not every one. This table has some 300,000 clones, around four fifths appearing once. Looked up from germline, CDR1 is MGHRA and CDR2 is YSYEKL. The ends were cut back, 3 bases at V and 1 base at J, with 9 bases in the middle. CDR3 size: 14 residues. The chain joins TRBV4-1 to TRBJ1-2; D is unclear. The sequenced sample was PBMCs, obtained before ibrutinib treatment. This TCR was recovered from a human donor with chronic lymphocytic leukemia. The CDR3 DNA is TGCGCCAGCAGCCAGGGTATTGGTAACTATGGCTACACCTTC. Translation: CASSQGIGNYGYTF.